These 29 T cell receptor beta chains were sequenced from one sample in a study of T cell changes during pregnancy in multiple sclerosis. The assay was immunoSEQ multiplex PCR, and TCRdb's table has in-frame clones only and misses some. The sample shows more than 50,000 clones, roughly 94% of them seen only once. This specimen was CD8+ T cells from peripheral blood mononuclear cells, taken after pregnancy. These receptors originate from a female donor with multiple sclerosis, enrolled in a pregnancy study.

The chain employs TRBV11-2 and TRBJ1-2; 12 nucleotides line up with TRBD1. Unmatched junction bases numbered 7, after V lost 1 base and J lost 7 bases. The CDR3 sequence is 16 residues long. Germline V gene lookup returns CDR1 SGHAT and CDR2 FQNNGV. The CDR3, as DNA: TGTGCCAGCAGCTTAGGGGGGACAGGGGGCATCGGTGGCTACACCTTC. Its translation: CASSLGGTGGIGGYTF. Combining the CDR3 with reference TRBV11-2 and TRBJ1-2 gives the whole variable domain EAGVAQSPRYKIIEKRQSVAFWCNPISGHATLYWYQQILGQGPKLLIQFQNNGVVDDSQLPKDRFSAERLKGVDSTLKIQPAKLEDSAVYLCASSLGGTGGIGGYTFGSGTRLTVV.

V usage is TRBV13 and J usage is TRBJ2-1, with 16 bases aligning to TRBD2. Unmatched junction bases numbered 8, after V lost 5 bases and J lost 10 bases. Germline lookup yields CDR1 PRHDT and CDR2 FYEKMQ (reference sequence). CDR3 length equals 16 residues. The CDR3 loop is CASSTGTSGRAREQFF. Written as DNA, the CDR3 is TGTGCCAGCAGCACCGGGACTAGCGGGAGGGCCCGGGAGCAGTTCTTC.

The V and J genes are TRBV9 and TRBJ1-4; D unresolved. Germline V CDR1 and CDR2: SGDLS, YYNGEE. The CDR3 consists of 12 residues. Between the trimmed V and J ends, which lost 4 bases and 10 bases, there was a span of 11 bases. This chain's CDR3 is CASSSSERKLFF. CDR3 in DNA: TGTGCCAGCAGCTCGTCCGAGCGAAAACTGTTTTTT. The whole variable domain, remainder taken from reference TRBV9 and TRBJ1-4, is DSGVTQTPKHLITATGQRVTLRCSPRSGDLSVYWYQQSLDQGLQFLIQYYNGEERAKGNILERFSAQQFPDLHSELNLSSLELGDSALYFCASSSSERKLFFGSGTQLSVL.

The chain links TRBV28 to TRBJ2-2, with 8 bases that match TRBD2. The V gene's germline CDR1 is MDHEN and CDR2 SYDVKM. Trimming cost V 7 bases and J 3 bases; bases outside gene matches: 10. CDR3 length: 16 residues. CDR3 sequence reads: CASIGGASGHTGELFF. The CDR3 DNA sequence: TGTGCCAGCATAGGAGGGGCTAGCGGGCACACCGGGGAGCTGTTTTTT.

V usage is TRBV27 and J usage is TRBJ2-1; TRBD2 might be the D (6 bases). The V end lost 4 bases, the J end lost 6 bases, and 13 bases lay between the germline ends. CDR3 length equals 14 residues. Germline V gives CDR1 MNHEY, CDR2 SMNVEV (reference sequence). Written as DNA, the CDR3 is TGTGCCAGCAGTTGGGACGGGAGTTTCAATGAGCAGTTCTTC. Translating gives CASSWDGSFNEQFF.

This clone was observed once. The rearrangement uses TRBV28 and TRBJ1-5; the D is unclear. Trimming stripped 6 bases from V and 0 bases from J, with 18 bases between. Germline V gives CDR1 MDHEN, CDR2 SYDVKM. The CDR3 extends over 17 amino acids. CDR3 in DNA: TGTGCCAGCAGATATCGGGAGATTATGGTTAGCAATCAGCCCCAGCATTTT. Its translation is CASRYREIMVSNQPQHF.

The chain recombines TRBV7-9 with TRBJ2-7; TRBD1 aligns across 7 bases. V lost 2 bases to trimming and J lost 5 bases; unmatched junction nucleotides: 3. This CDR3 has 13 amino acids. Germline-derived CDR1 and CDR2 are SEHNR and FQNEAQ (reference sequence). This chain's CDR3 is CASSLKGAHEQYF. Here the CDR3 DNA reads TGTGCCAGCAGCTTAAAGGGGGCCCACGAGCAGTACTTC.

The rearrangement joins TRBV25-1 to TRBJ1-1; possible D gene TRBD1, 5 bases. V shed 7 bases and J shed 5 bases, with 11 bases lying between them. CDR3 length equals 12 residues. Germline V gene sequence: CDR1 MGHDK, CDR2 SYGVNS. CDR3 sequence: CASKLGGTEAFF. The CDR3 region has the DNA TGTGCCAGCAAGTTGGGGGGTACTGAAGCTTTCTTT.

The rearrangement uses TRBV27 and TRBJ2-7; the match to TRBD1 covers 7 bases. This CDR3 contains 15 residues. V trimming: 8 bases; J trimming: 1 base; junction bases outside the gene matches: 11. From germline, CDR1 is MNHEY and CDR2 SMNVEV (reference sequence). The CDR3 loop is CASGYTGASSYEQYF. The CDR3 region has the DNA TGTGCCAGCGGTTATACAGGGGCATCTTCCTACGAGCAGTACTTC.

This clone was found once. The CDR3 coding sequence is TGTGCCAGCAGCTCCACAGGGACGTTAAATGAAAAACTGTTTTTT. As protein: CASSSTGTLNEKLFF. The chain combines TRBV7-9 with TRBJ1-4; D possibly corresponds to TRBD1 (6 bases). With 4 bases removed from V and 5 bases from J, the gap between germline ends came to 14 bases. Germline-derived CDR1 and CDR2 are SEHNR and FQNEAQ (reference sequence). The length of the CDR3 is 15 residues.

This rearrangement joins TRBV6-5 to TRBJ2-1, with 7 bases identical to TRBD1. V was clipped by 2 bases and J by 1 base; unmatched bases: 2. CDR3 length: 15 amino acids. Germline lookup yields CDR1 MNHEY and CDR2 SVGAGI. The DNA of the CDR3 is TGTGCCAGCAGTTACGGGGACAGATCCTACAATGAGCAGTTCTTC. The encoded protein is CASSYGDRSYNEQFF.

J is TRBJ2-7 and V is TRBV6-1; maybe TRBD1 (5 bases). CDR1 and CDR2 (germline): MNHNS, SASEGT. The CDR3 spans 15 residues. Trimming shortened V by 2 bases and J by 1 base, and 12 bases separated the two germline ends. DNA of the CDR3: TGTGCCAGCAGTGAATCCCCATCAGGGTCCTACGAGCAGTACTTC. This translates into CASSESPSGSYEQYF.

CDR3 residues: CASSGQGGNQPQHF. CDR3 coding DNA: TGTGCCAGCAGCGGACAGGGGGGGAATCAGCCCCAGCATTTT. This chain connects TRBV9 to TRBJ1-5; 9 nucleotides agree with TRBD1. V dropped 3 bases and J dropped 4; count of bases not matched to a gene: 2. Germline V lookup: CDR1 SGDLS, CDR2 YYNGEE. This CDR3 comprises 14 residues.

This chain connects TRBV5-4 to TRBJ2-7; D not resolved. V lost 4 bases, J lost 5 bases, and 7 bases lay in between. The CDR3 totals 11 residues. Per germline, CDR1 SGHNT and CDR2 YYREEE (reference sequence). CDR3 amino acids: CASSIRDEQYF. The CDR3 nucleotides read TGTGCCAGCAGCATTCGGGACGAGCAGTACTTC.

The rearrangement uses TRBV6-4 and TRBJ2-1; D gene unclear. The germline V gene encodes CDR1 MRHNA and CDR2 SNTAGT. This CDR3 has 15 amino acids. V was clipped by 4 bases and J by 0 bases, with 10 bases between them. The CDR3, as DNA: TGTGCCAGCAGTGCCGGGTCGGGCTCCTACAATGAGCAGTTCTTC. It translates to CASSAGSGSYNEQFF.

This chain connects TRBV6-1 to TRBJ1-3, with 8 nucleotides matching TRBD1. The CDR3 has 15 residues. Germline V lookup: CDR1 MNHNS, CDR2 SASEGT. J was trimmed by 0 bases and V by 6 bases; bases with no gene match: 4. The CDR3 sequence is CASSTGGTSGNTIYF. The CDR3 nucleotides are TGTGCCAGCAGCACAGGGGGAACCTCTGGAAACACCATATATTTT.

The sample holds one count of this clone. The CDR3 here is CASSTSILLAGYNEQFF. The CDR3 coding sequence is TGTGCCAGCAGCACTTCAATCCTACTAGCGGGCTACAATGAGCAGTTCTTC. The chain couples TRBV7-9 to TRBJ2-1; 9 positions match TRBD2. Germline V gene lookup returns CDR1 SEHNR and CDR2 FQNEAQ (reference sequence). Unmatched junction bases numbered 11, after V lost 5 bases and J lost 3 bases. The CDR3 totals 17 residues.

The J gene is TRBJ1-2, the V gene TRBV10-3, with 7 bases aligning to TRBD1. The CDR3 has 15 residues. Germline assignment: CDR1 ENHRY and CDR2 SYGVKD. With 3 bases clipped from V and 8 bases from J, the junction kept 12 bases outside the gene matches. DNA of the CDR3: TGTGCCATCAGTGACCCTCCCACAGGGGTAAAGGGCTACACCTTC. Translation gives CAISDPPTGVKGYTF.

The DNA of the CDR3 is TGTGCCAGCAGTAGACAGGGGAACACTGAAGCTTTCTTT. It is translated as CASSRQGNTEAFF. This chain uses TRBV27 with TRBJ1-1; 7 nucleotides line up with TRBD1. The CDR3 totals 13 residues. Trimming cost V 5 bases and J 1 base; bases outside gene matches: 1. Germline V gene sequence: CDR1 MNHEY, CDR2 SMNVEV (reference sequence).

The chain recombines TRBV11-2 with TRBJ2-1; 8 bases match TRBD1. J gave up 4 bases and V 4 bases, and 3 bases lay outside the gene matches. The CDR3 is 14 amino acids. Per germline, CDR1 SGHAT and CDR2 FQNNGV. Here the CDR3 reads CASSSGQEYNEQFF. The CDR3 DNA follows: TGTGCCAGCAGCTCGGGACAGGAATACAATGAGCAGTTCTTC.

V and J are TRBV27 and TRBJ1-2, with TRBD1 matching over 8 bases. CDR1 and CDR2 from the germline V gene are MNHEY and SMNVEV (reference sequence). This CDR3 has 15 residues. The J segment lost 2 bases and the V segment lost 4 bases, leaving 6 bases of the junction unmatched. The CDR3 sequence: CASSSRDRWNYGYTF. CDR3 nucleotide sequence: TGTGCCAGCAGTTCACGGGACAGGTGGAACTATGGCTACACCTTC.

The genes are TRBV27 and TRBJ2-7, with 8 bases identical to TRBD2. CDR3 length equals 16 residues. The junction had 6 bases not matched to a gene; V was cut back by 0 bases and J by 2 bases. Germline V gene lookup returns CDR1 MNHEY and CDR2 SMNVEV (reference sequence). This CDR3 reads CASSLSIAGRTYEQYF. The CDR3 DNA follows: TGTGCCAGCAGTTTATCTATAGCGGGAAGGACCTACGAGCAGTACTTC.

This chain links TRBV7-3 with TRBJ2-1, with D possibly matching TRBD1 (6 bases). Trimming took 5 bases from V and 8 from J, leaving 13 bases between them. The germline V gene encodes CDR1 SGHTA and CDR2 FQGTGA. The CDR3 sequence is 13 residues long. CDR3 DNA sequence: TGTGCCAGCAGCCGAATGGGGGCAGATGAGCAGTTCTTC. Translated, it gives CASSRMGADEQFF. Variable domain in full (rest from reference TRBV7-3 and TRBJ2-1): GAGVSQTPSNKVTEKGKYVELRCDPISGHTALYWYRQSLGQGPEFLIYFQGTGAADDSGLPNDRFFAVRPEGSVSTLKIQRTERGDSAVYLCASSRMGADEQFFGPGTRLTVL.

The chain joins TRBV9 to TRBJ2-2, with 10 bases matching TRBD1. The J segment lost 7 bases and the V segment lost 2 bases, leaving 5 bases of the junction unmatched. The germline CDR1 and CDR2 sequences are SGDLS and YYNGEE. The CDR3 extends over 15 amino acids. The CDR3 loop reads CASSVGQGNIGELFF. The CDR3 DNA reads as TGTGCCAGCAGCGTGGGACAGGGGAATATCGGGGAGCTGTTTTTT.

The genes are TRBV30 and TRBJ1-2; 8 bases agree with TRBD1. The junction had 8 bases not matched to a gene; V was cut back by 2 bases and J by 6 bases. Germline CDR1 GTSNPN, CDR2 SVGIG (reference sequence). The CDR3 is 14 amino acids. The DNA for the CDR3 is TGTGCCTGGAGTTTCGACGACAGGGGCGATGGCTACACCTTC. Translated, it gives CAWSFDDRGDGYTF.

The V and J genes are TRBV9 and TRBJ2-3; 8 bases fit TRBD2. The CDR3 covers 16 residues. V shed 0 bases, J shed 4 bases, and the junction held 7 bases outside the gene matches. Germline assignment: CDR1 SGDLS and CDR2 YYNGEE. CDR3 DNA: TGTGCCAGCAGCGTAGACCTTCGGGAGGGCCCAGATACGCAGTATTTT. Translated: CASSVDLREGPDTQYF.

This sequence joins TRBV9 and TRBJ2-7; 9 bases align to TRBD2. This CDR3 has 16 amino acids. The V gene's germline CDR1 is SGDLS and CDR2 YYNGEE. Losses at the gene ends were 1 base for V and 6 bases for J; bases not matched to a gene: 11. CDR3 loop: CASSVKALAGTGEQYF. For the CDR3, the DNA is TGTGCCAGCAGCGTAAAGGCCCTAGCGGGAACGGGCGAGCAGTACTTC. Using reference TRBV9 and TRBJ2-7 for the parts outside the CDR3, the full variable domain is DSGVTQTPKHLITATGQRVTLRCSPRSGDLSVYWYQQSLDQGLQFLIQYYNGEERAKGNILERFSAQQFPDLHSELNLSSLELGDSALYFCASSVKALAGTGEQYFGPGTRLTVT.

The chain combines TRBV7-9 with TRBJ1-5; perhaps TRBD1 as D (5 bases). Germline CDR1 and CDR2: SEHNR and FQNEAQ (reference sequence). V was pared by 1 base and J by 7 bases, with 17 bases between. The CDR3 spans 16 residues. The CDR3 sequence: CASSLGMGGEGQPQHF. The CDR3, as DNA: TGTGCCAGCAGCTTAGGGATGGGGGGGGAGGGCCAGCCCCAGCATTTT.

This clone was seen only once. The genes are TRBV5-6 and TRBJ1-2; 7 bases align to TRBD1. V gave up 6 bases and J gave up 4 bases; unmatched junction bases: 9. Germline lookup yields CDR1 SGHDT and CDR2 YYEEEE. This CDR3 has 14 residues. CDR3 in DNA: TGTGCCAGCACGTTTTGGACAGGCTTCTATGGCTACACCTTC. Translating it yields CASTFWTGFYGYTF.